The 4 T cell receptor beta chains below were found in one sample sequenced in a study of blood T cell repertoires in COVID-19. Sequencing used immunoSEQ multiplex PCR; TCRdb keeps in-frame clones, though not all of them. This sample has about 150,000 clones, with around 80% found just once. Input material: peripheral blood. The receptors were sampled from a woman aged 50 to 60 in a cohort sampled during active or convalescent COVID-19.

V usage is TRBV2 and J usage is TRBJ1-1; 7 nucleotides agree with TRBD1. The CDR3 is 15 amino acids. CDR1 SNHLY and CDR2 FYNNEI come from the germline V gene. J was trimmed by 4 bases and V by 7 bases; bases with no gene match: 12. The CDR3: CASNIRPAGGTEAFF. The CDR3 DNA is TGTGCCAGCAATATCAGGCCTGCAGGGGGCACTGAAGCTTTCTTT. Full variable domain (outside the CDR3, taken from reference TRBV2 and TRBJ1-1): EPEVTQTPSHQVTQMGQEVILRCVPISNHLYFYWYRQILGQKVEFLVSFYNNEISEKSEIFDDQFSVERPDGSNFTLKIRSTKLEDSAMYFCASNIRPAGGTEAFFGQGTRLTVV.

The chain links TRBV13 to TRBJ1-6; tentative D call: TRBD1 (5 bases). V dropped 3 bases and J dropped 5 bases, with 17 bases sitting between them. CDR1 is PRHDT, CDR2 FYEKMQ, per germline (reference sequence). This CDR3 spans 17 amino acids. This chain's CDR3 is CASSLSMFDRNNSPLHF. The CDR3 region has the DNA TGTGCCAGCAGCTTGAGCATGTTTGACAGAAATAATTCACCCCTCCACTTT.

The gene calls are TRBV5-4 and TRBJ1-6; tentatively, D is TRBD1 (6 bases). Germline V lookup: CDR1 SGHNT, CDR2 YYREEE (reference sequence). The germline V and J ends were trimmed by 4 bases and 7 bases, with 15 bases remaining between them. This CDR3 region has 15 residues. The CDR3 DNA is TGTGCCAGCAGCGCGGCCGGGACAAACAATTCACCCCTCCACTTT. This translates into CASSAAGTNNSPLHF. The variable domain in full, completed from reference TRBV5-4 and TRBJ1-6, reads ETGVTQSPTHLIKTRGQQVTLRCSSQSGHNTVSWYQQALGQGPQFIFQYYREEENGRGNFPPRFSGLQFPNYSSELNVNALELDDSALYLCASSAAGTNNSPLHFGNGTRLTVT.

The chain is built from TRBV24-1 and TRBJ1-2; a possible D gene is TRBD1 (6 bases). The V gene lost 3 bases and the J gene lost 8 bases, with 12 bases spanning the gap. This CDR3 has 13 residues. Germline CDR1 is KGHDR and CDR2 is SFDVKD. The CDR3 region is CATSDPDRHGYTF. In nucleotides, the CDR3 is TGTGCCACCAGTGATCCAGACAGGCACGGCTACACCTTC.